This is a list of T cell receptor beta chains from one sample in a study. TCRdb recomputed calls from the 5' RACE reads with MiXCR, one row per CDR3 protein. The profile shows fewer than 75,000 distinct CDR3 sequences, about 28% of them singletons. Input material: tumor-infiltrating Tregs sorted from the breast tumor. The receptor set was obtained from a female donor with breast cancer. The CDR3 runs from the conserved cysteine through the conserved F or W. The D gene is left open where the match is weak. Rows may omit the clone size; those that give it use once, few, many or a size class.

d_call: TRBD1
clone_size: .
v_call: TRBV7-2
j_call: TRBJ2-1
cdr3_nt: TGTGCCAGCAAGGACAGGGGGCCGCGCAATGAGCAGTTCTTC
cdr3_aa: CASKDRGPRNEQFF

d_call: TRBD1
clone_size: many
v_call: TRBV6-1
j_call: TRBJ2-4
cdr3_nt: TGTGCCAGCAGTTCACAGGGGGCGAGGGACATTCAGTACTTC
cdr3_aa: CASSSQGARDIQYF

d_call: .
clone_size: few
v_call: TRBV7-2
j_call: TRBJ2-1
cdr3_nt: TGTGCCAGCAGCTCCTCCTCGGGCCTCAATGAGCAGTTCTTC
cdr3_aa: CASSSSSGLNEQFF

d_call: TRBD1
clone_size: many
v_call: TRBV5-1
j_call: TRBJ2-7
cdr3_nt: TGCGCCAGCAGCCCGTCGGGACAGGGCTACGAGCAGTACTTC
cdr3_aa: CASSPSGQGYEQYF

d_call: .
clone_size: once
v_call: TRBV6-2/TRBV6-3
j_call: TRBJ2-7
cdr3_nt: TGTGCCAGCAACGACCCCCCACCTTCCTACGAGCAGTACTTC
cdr3_aa: CASNDPPPSYEQYF

d_call: TRBD1
clone_size: .
v_call: TRBV7-9
j_call: TRBJ1-1
cdr3_nt: TGTGCCAGCAGCTTCGGACAGGGGGTCGAAGCTTTCTTT
cdr3_aa: CASSFGQGVEAFF

d_call: .
clone_size: .
v_call: TRBV7-9
j_call: TRBJ2-1
cdr3_nt: TGTGCCAGCCGACCCCCACTGAAGCGGAGCACGGATGAGCAGTTCTTC
cdr3_aa: CASRPPLKRSTDEQFF

d_call: .
clone_size: .
v_call: TRBV20-1
j_call: TRBJ2-1
cdr3_nt: TGCAGTGCTAGAGGAGGGAGCTCCTACAATGAGCAGTTCTTC
cdr3_aa: CSARGGSSYNEQFF

d_call: .
clone_size: many
v_call: TRBV10-3
j_call: TRBJ2-5
cdr3_nt: TGTGCCATCAGTGGAGGACAGATACAAGAGACCCAGTACTTC
cdr3_aa: CAISGGQIQETQYF

d_call: TRBD1
clone_size: few
v_call: TRBV12-3/TRBV12-4
j_call: TRBJ1-1
cdr3_nt: TGTGCCAGCAGTGTACGGGACAGGGTGAGGGGGTTGAACACTGAAGCTTTCTTT
cdr3_aa: CASSVRDRVRGLNTEAFF

d_call: TRBD1
clone_size: .
v_call: TRBV29-1
j_call: TRBJ2-7
cdr3_nt: TGCAGCGTTGGGGAGAGGACAGGCCGTGGGGAGCAGTACTTC
cdr3_aa: CSVGERTGRGEQYF